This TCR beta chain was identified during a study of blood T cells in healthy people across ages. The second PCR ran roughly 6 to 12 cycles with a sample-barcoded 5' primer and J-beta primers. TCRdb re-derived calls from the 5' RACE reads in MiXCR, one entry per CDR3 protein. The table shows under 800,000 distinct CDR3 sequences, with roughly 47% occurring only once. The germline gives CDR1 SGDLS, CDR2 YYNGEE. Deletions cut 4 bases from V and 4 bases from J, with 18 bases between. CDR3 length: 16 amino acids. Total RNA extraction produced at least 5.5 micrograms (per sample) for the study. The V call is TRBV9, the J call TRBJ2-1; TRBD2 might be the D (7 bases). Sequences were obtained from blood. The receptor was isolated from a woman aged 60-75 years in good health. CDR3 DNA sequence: TGTGCCAGCAGCCCTCGGGTGGCGGGGGCTTACAATGAGCAGTTCTTC. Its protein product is CASSPRVAGAYNEQFF.